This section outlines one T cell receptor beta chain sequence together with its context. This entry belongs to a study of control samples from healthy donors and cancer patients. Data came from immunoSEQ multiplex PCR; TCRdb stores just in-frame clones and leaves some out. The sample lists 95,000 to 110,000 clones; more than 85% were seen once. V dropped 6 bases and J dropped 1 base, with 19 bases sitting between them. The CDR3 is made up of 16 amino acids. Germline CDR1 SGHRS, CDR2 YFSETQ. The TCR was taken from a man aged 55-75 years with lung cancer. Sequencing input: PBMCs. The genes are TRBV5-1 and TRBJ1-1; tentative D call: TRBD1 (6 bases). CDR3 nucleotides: TGCGCCAGCAAGGGGGTTGCCGGGACTGCGAACACTGAAGCTTTCTTT. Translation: CASKGVAGTANTEAFF.